This record concerns one T cell receptor beta chain sequence. RNA was isolated and reverse transcribed to cDNA, the sequencing template. Profiling relied on immunoSEQ multiplex PCR, and the TCRdb table lists in-frame clones only, not all of them. Among about 150,000 clones listed, under 60% were seen once. The CDR3 spans 17 residues. Trimming stripped 7 bases from V and 0 bases from J, with 16 bases between. Per the germline V gene, CDR1 is SGHTA and CDR2 is FQGTGA. This specimen belongs to a study of CD8+ T cells in alopecia areata. The chain recombines TRBV7-3 with TRBJ2-6; D assignment may be TRBD1 or TRBD2 (5 bases each). Sequencing was performed on CD8+ T cells sorted from blood, taken at week 0. This receptor was taken from a human donor with alopecia areata. CDR3 loop: CASTQLQGASGANVLTF. The DNA of the CDR3 is TGTGCCAGCACCCAATTGCAGGGAGCCTCTGGGGCCAACGTCCTGACTTTC.